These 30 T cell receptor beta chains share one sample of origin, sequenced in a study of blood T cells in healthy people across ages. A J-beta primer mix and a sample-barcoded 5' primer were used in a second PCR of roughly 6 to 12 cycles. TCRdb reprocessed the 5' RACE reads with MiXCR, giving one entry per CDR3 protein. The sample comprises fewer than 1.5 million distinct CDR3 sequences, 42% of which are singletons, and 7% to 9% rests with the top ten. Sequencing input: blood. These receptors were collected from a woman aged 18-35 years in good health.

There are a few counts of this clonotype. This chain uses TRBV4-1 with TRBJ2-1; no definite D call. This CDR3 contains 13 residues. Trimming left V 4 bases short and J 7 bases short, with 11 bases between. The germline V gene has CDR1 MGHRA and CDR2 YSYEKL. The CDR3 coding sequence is TGCGCCAGCAGCCCCCAGCCCGATAATGAGCAGTTCTTC. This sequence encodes CASSPQPDNEQFF.

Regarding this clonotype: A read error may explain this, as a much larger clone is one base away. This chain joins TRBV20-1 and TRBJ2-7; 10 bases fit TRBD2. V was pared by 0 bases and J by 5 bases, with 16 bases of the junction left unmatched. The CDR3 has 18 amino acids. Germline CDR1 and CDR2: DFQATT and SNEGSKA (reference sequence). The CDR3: CSARDGSGRAYDADEQYF. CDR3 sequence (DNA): TGCAGTGCTAGAGATGGCAGCGGGAGGGCCTATGATGCCGACGAGCAGTACTTC.

CDR3 sequence reads: CSASDSGRPSYEQYF. The CDR3 DNA follows: TGCAGTGCTAGCGATAGCGGGAGGCCTTCCTACGAGCAGTACTTC. The rearrangement uses TRBV20-1 and TRBJ2-7; 10 bases align to TRBD2. Germline V gene data show CDR1 as DFQATT and CDR2 as SNEGSKA (reference sequence). With V trimmed by 3 bases and J by 1 base, 6 bases remained unmatched. The CDR3 sequence is 15 residues long.

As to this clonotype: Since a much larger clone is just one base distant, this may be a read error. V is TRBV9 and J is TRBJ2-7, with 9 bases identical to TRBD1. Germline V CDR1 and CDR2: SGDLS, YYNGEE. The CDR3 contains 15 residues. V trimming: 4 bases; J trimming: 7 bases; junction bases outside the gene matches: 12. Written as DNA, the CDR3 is TGTGCCAGCAGCCCCCCCGGGACAGGGCATAATGAGCAGTACTTC. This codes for CASSPPGTGHNEQYF.

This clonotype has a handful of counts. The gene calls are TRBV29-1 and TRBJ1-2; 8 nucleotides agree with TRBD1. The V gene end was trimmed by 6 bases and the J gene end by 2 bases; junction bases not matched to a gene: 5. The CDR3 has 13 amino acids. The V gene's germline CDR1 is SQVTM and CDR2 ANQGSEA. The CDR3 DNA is TGCAGCGTGGGGCCAGGGGGCAACTATGGCTACACCTTC. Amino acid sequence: CSVGPGGNYGYTF.

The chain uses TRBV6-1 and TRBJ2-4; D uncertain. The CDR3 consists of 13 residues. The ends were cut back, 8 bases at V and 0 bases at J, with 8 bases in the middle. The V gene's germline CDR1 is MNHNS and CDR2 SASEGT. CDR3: CASGEAAKNIQYF. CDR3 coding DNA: TGTGCCAGCGGAGAGGCAGCCAAAAACATTCAGTACTTC.

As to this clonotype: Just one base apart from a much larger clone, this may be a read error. CDR3 DNA: TGCAGCGTTGGCGAAGAGACCCAGTTCTTC. This codes for CSVGEETQFF. The J gene is TRBJ2-1, the V gene TRBV29-1; D not resolved. This CDR3 is built from 10 residues. Germline CDR1 reads SQVTM; CDR2 reads ANQGSEA. With 4 bases removed from V and 13 bases from J, the gap between germline ends came to 11 bases.

The CDR3 spells CASSLFKTDTQYF. The CDR3 DNA reads TGTGCCAGCAGCTTATTCAAGACAGATACGCAGTATTTT. The chain employs TRBV7-9 and TRBJ2-3; D remains ambiguous. Trimming took off 2 bases at V and 3 bases at J, with 6 bases between the two ends. There are 13 residues in the CDR3. Per germline, CDR1 SEHNR and CDR2 FQNEAQ (reference sequence).

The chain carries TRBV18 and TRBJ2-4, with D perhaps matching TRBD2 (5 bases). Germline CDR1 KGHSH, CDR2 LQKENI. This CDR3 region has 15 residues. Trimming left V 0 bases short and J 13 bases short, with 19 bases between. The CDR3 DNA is TGTGCCAGCTCACCACCCGGAACGGGTTGGGGAGAGCAGTACTTC. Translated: CASSPPGTGWGEQYF.

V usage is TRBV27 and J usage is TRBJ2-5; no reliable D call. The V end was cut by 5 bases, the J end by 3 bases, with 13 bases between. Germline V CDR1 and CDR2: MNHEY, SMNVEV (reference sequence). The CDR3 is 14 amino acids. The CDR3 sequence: CASSHSGRKETQYF. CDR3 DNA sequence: TGTGCCAGCAGTCACTCCGGGCGGAAAGAGACCCAGTACTTC.

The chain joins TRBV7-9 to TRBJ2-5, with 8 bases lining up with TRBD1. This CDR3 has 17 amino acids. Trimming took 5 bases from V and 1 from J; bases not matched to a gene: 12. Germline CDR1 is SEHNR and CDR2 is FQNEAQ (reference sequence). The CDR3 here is CASSPGVAGQVQETQYF. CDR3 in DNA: TGTGCCAGCAGCCCCGGGGTGGCGGGACAGGTCCAAGAGACCCAGTACTTC. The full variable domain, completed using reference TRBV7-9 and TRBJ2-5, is DTGVSQNPRHKITKRGQNVTFRCDPISEHNRLYWYRQTLGQGPEFLTYFQNEAQLEKSRLLSDRFSAERPKGSFSTLEIQRTEQGDSAMYLCASSPGVAGQVQETQYFGPGTRLLVL.

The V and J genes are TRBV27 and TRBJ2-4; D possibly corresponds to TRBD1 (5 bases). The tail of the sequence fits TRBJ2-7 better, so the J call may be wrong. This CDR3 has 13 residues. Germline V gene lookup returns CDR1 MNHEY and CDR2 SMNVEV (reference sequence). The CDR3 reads CASSANRFSEQYF. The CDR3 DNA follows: TGTGCCAGCAGTGCCAACAGGTTTTCCGAGCAGTACTTC.

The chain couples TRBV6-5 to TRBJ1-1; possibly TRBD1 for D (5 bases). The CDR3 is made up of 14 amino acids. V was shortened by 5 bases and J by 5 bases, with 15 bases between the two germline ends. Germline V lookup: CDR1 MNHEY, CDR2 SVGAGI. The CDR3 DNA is TGTGCCAGCAGTAAACAGGCGGCGGGGACTGAAGCTTTCTTT. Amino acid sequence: CASSKQAAGTEAFF.

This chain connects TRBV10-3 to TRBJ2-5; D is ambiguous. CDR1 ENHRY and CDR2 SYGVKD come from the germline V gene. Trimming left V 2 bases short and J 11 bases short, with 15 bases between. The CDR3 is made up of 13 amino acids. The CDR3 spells CAISEVTYNEQYF. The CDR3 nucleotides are TGTGCCATCAGTGAGGTTACCTACAATGAGCAGTACTTC.

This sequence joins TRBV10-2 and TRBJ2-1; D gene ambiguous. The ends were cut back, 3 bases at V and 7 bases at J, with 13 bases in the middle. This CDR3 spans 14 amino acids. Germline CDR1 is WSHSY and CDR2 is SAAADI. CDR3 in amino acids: CASSESILGNEQFF. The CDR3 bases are TGCGCCAGCAGTGAAAGCATTTTGGGGAATGAGCAGTTCTTC.

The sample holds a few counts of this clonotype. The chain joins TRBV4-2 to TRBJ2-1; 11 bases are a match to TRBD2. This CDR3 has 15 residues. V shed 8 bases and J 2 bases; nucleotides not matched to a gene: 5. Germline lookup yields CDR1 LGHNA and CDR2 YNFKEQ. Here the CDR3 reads CASGSGGGAYNEQFF. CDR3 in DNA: TGTGCCAGCGGTAGCGGGGGGGGAGCCTACAATGAGCAGTTCTTC.

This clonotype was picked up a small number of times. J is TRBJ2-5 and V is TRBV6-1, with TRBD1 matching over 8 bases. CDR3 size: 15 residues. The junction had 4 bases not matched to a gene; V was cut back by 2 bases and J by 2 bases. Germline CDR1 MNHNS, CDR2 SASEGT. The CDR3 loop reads CASSEWDRLQETQYF. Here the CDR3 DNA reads TGTGCCAGCAGTGAATGGGACAGGTTACAAGAGACCCAGTACTTC.

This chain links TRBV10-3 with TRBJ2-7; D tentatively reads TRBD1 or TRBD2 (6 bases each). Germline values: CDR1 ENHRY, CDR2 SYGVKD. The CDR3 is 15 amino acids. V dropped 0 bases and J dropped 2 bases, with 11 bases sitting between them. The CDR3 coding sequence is TGTGCCATCAGTGAGTCGACGGGGGCGGCCTACGAGCAGTACTTC. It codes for CAISESTGAAYEQYF.

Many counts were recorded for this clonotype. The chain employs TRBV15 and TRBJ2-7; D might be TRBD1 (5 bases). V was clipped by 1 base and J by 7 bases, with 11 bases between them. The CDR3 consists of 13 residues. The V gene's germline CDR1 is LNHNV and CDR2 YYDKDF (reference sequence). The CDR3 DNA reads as TGTGCCACCAGCAGAGTCCAGGGAAGGGAGCAGTACTTC. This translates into CATSRVQGREQYF.

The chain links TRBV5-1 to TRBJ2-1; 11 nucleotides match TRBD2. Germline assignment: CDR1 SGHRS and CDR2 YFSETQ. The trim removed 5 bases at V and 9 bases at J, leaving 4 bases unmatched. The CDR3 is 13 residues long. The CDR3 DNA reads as TGCGCCAGCAGGAGACTAGCGGGAAGTGAGCAGTTCTTC. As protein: CASRRLAGSEQFF.

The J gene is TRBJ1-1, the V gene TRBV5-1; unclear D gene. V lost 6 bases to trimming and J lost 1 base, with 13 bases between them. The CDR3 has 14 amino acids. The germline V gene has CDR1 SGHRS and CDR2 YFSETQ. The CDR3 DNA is TGCGCCAGCACCCCCCAGGTGGCGAACACTGAAGCTTTCTTT. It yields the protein CASTPQVANTEAFF.

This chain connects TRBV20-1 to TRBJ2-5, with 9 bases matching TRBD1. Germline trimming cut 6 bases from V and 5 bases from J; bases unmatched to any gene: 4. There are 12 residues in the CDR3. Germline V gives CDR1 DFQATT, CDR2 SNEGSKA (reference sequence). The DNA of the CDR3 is TGCAGTGCCGGGACAGGGTCGGAGACCCAGTACTTC. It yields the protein CSAGTGSETQYF.

DNA of the CDR3: TGCGCCAGCAGCTTAACGGGAGGGATGGTCGGCAATGAGCAGTTCTTC. Its protein product is CASSLTGGMVGNEQFF. The J gene is TRBJ2-1, the V gene TRBV5-1, with 8 bases that match TRBD2. From germline, CDR1 is SGHRS and CDR2 YFSETQ. With V trimmed by 2 bases and J by 6 bases, 10 bases remained unmatched. CDR3 size: 16 residues.

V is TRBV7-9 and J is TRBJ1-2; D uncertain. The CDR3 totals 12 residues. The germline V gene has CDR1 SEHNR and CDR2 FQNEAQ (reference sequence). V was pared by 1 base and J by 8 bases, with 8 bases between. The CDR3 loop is CASSLGVQGYTF. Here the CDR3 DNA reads TGTGCCAGCAGCTTAGGGGTTCAGGGCTACACCTTC.

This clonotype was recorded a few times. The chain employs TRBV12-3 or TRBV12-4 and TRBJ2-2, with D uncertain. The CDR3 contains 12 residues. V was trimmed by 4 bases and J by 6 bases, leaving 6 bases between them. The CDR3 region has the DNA TGTGCCAGCAGTTGGGTTCCCGGGGAGCTGTTTTTT. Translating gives CASSWVPGELFF.

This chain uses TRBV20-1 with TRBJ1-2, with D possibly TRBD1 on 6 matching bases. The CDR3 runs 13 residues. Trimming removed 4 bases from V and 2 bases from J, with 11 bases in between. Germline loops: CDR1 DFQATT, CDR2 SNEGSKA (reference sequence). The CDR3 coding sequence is TGCAGTGCTATCAGACAGGCGAACTATGGCTACACCTTC. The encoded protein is CSAIRQANYGYTF.

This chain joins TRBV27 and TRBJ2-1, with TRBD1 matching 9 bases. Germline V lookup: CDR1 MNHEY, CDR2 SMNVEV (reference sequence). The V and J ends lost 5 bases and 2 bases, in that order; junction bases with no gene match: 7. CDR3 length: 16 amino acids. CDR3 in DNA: TGTGCCAGCAGTGTACCAACAGGGGGCGCCTACAATGAGCAGTTCTTC. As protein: CASSVPTGGAYNEQFF.

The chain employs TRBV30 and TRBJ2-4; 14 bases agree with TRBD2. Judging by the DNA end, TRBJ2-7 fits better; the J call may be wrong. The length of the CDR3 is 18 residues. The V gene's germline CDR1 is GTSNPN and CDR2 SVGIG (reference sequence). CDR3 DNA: TGTGCCTGGAGTCCGAGCGCTAAGACTAGCGGGAGGGACTACGAGCAGTACTTC. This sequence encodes CAWSPSAKTSGRDYEQYF.

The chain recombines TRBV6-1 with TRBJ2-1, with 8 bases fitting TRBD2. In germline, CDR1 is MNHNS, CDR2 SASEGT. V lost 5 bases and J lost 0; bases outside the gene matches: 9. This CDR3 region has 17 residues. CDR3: CASSRGTSLGSYNEQFF. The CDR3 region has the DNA TGTGCCAGCAGTCGAGGGACTAGTCTCGGCTCCTACAATGAGCAGTTCTTC.

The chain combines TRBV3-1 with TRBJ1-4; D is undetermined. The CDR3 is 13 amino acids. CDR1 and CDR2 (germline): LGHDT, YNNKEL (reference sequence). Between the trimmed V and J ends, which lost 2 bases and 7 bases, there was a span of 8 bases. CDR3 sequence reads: CASSQSLSEKLFF. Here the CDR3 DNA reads TGTGCCAGCAGCCAAAGCTTGAGTGAAAAACTGTTTTTT.